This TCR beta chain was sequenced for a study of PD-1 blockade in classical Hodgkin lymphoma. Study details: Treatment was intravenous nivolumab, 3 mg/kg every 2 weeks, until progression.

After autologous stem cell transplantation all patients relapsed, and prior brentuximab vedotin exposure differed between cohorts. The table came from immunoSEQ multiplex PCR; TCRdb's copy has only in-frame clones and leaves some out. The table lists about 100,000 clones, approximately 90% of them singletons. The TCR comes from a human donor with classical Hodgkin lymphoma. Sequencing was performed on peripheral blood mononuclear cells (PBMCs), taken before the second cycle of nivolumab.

CDR3 protein: CASSLLLAGGTYEQYF. DNA for the CDR3: TGTGCCAGCAGCTTACTTCTAGCGGGGGGCACCTACGAGCAGTACTTC. V usage is TRBV7-2 and J usage is TRBJ2-7; 11 bases are shared with TRBD2. CDR3 length: 16 residues. J was trimmed by 2 bases and V by 2 bases; bases with no gene match: 5. Per the germline V gene, CDR1 is SGHTA and CDR2 is FQGNSA.